This is a list of T cell receptor beta chains from one sample in a study of blood T cell repertoires in COVID-19. The assay was immunoSEQ multiplex PCR, and TCRdb's table has in-frame clones only and misses some. The profile shows about 58,000 clones, roughly three quarters of them singletons. The sample comprised peripheral blood. These receptors all come from a human donor in a cohort sampled during active COVID-19. Both conserved end residues are part of each CDR3. D genes are given only for firm matches. The size field is filled for only some rows; it gives once, few, many or a size class.

V	D	size	J	DNA	CDR3
TRBV5-1	.	.	TRBJ2-1	TGCGCCAGCAGTATACAACGGGATAACAATGAGCAGTTCTTC	CASSIQRDNNEQFF
TRBV29-1	.	.	TRBJ1-5	TGCAGCGTCGCGGGGGGGGGTCAGCCCCAGCATTTT	CSVAGGGQPQHF
TRBV5-4	.	many	TRBJ2-2	TGTGCCAGCAGCTTATTGGAACTAGCGAACACCGGGGAGCTGTTTTTT	CASSLLELANTGELFF
TRBV28	.	few	TRBJ2-7	TGTGCCGTCTCCCCCCCGGCTCCTAGAACCTACGAGCAGTACTTC	CAVSPPAPRTYEQYF
TRBV6-2/TRBV6-3	TRBD1	.	TRBJ1-2	TGTGCCAGCAGTTACTCGTTGAGGACAGGGGATGGCTACACCTTC	CASSYSLRTGDGYTF
TRBV2	TRBD2	.	TRBJ2-1	TGTGCCAGCAAGCCTAGCGGGGCCTCGGACAATGAGCAGTTCTTC	CASKPSGASDNEQFF
TRBV6-1	TRBD1	.	TRBJ1-3	TGTGCCAGCAGTGAGGGGTGGCAGGGGGTTGGAAACACCATATATTTT	CASSEGWQGVGNTIYF
TRBV30	TRBD1	.	TRBJ2-2	TGTGCCTGGAGTGGGGCGGACAGGGGCACCGGGGAGCTGTTTTTT	CAWSGADRGTGELFF
TRBV5-1	TRBD2	.	TRBJ2-7	TGCGCCAGCAGCCTCGGCCCTAGCGGGGGATCCTACGAGCAGTACTTC	CASSLGPSGGSYEQYF
TRBV2	.	few	TRBJ1-1	TGTGCCAGCAGTGAAGACTTCGGCACTGAAGCTTTCTTT	CASSEDFGTEAFF
TRBV9	TRBD1	.	TRBJ1-4	TGTGCCAGCAGCCGGGGGACAGCTAATGAAAAACTGTTTTTT	CASSRGTANEKLFF
TRBV5-5	.	.	TRBJ1-1	TGTGCCAGCAGCCCCGGGGGGGTGAACACTGAAGCTTTCTTT	CASSPGGVNTEAFF
TRBV4-1	.	once	TRBJ2-7	TGCGCCAGCAGCCAAAGGTTGGAGGGCTCCACCTACGAGCAGTACTTC	CASSQRLEGSTYEQYF
TRBV28	TRBD2	.	TRBJ2-7	TGTGCCAGCAGAGCGGGAGCTGGATGGGAGCAGTACTTC	CASRAGAGWEQYF
TRBV6-1	.	.	TRBJ1-6	TGTGCCAGCAGTGAAGGAACAGAGAATTCACCCCTCCACTTT	CASSEGTENSPLHF
TRBV6-5	TRBD1	.	TRBJ1-2	TGTGCCAGCAGCTCTACAGGGGGCCATGGCTACACCTTC	CASSSTGGHGYTF
TRBV2	.	.	TRBJ1-2	TGTGCCAGCAGTGGTACATGGGGCTACACCTTC	CASSGTWGYTF
TRBV4-1	TRBD1	few	TRBJ2-3	TGCGCCAGCAGCCAGGGGCGCAGGGGGCCGGCAGATACGCAGTATTTT	CASSQGRRGPADTQYF
TRBV6-2/TRBV6-3	TRBD1	few	TRBJ1-6	TGTGCCAGCAGTTACACAGGGGTTGGTTCACCCCTCCACTTT	CASSYTGVGSPLHF
TRBV5-5	.	.	TRBJ1-4	TGTGCCAGCAGCTTGGCTCCGCTCGCGGCAACTAATGAAAAACTGTTTTTT	CASSLAPLAATNEKLFF
TRBV5-4	TRBD1	.	TRBJ2-7	TGTGCCAGCAGCTTCCCCGGGACAGGCGAGCAGTACTTC	CASSFPGTGEQYF
TRBV5-1	.	.	TRBJ2-6	TGCGCCAGCAGCGGCGGTTCTTCTGGGGCCAACGTCCTGACTTTC	CASSGGSSGANVLTF
TRBV24-1	TRBD2	.	TRBJ2-1	TGTGCCACCAGTGATAGGACTAGCGGGACATACAATGAGCAGTTCTTC	CATSDRTSGTYNEQFF
TRBV6-4	.	.	TRBJ1-5	TGTGCCAGCAGTGATGTCCTGGGCAGAGACTATAGCAATCAGCCCCAGCATTTT	CASSDVLGRDYSNQPQHF
TRBV11-1	TRBD1	.	TRBJ2-7	TGTGCCAGCAGCCCCCGGACAGGGAACTACGAGCAGTACTTC	CASSPRTGNYEQYF
TRBV7-2	TRBD2	.	TRBJ2-5	TGTGCCAGCAGCCGTCGACTAGCGGGGGGAGAGACCCAGTACTTC	CASSRRLAGGETQYF
TRBV10-2	.	.	TRBJ2-1	TGCGCCTCCATGCAGTTAGCAAGGAGTGAGCAGTTCTTC	CASMQLARSEQFF
TRBV24-1	TRBD2	once	TRBJ2-3	TGTGCCACCAGTGTTCGCGGGGGAAATACAGATACGCAGTATTTT	CATSVRGGNTDTQYF
TRBV23-1	TRBD1	.	TRBJ2-3	TGCGCCAGCAGTCAATCATGGGAGAGGGGGCACACAGATACGCAGTATTTT	CASSQSWERGHTDTQYF
TRBV11-2	TRBD1	.	TRBJ2-3	TGTGCCAGCAGCCTCACAGGGGCGAGAGATACGCAGTATTTT	CASSLTGARDTQYF
TRBV15	TRBD1	.	TRBJ2-7	TGTGCCACCAGCAGAGGAGCGACAGGGGGTAACGAGCAGTACTTC	CATSRGATGGNEQYF
TRBV11-2	.	.	TRBJ1-4	TGTGCCAGCAGCTTAGGACAGGCGACCGCCCCCGAAAAACTGTTTTTT	CASSLGQATAPEKLFF
TRBV19	.	.	TRBJ1-2	TGTGCCAGTAGAGTCAGGGAAACGGATGGCTACACCTTC	CASRVRETDGYTF
TRBV30	TRBD1	.	TRBJ1-1	TGTGCCTGGAGTAGACCAGGGGGCGCCACTGAAGCTTTCTTT	CAWSRPGGATEAFF
TRBV4-1	.	.	TRBJ2-5	TGCGCCAGCAGCCCTGGGCCATCCCGACAAGAGACCCAGTACTTC	CASSPGPSRQETQYF
TRBV5-4	.	.	TRBJ2-3	TGTGCCAGCAGCCCGCTACAGGGCGAGGATACGCAGTATTTT	CASSPLQGEDTQYF
TRBV5-8	TRBD1	.	TRBJ1-4	TGTGCCAGCAGCTTGTTAAACATCGGAGGGGGCCTTAATGAAAAACTGTTTTTT	CASSLLNIGGGLNEKLFF
TRBV7-2	.	once	TRBJ2-5	TGTGCCAGCAGCTTAGAGACAGTGTACCAAGAGACCCAGTACTTC	CASSLETVYQETQYF
TRBV7-2	.	few	TRBJ2-6	TGTGCCAGCAGCTTAGCCGGGTCTGGGGCCAACGTCCTGACTTTC	CASSLAGSGANVLTF
TRBV20-1	.	.	TRBJ2-1	TGCAGTTCGGGAAGCCTTAATGAGCAGTTCTTC	CSSGSLNEQFF
TRBV18	.	.	TRBJ2-3	TGTGCCAGCTCAGAGGGACATACAGATACGCAGTATTTT	CASSEGHTDTQYF
TRBV28	.	.	TRBJ1-5	TGTGCCAGCAGTTTATGGGGGCAGGTTCGCAATCAGCCCCAGCATTTT	CASSLWGQVRNQPQHF
TRBV13	.	.	TRBJ2-1	TGTGCCAGCAGCTTATCTGCGGGCCTGCAGTTCTTC	CASSLSAGLQFF
TRBV21-1	.	.	TRBJ2-1	TGTGCCAGCAGCAAAGGACCCGGACACCTCTACAATGAGCAGTTCTTC	CASSKGPGHLYNEQFF
TRBV2	.	.	TRBJ1-2	TGTGCCAGCAGTGGAGGGAACTATGGCTACACCTTC	CASSGGNYGYTF
TRBV19	TRBD1	many	TRBJ1-6	TGTGCCAGTAGGGACAACAGGGGCCTTGGGATTACTTCACCCCTCCACTTT	CASRDNRGLGITSPLHF